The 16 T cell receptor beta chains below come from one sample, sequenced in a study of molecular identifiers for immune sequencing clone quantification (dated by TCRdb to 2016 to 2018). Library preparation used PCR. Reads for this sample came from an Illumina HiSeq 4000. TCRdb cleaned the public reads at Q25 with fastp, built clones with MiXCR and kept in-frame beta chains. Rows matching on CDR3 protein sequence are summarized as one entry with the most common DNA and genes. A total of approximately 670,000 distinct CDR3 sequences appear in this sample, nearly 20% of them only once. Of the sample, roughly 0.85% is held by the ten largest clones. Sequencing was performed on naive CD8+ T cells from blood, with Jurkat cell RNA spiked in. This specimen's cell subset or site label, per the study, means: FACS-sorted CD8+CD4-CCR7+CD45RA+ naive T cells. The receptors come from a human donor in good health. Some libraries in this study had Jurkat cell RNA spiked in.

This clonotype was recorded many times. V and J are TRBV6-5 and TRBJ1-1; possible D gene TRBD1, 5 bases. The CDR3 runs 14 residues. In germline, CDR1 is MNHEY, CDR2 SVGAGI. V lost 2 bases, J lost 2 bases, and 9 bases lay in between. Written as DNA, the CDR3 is TGTGCCAGCAGTTACCGACAGTTAAACACTGAAGCTTTCTTT. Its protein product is CASSYRQLNTEAFF.

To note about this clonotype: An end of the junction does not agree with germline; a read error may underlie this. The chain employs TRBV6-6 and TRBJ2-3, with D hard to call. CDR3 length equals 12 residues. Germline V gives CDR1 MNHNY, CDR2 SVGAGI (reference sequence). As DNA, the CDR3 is TGTGCCACGACCGCAGATTCAGATACGCAGTGTTTT. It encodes CATTADSDTQCF.

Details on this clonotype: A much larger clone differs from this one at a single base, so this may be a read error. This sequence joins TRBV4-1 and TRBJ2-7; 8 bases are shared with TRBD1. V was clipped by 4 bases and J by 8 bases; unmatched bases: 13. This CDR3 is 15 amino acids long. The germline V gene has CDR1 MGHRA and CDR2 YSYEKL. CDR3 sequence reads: CASSRLGTGRYKQYF. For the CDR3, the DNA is TGCGCCAGCAGCCGGTTGGGGACAGGACGATACAAGCAGTACTTC.

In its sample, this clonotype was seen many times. In nucleotides, the CDR3 is TGTGCCAGCAGCTTAGGGTCGTACACCGGGGAGCTGTTTTTT. Translated: CASSLGSYTGELFF. V and J are TRBV7-9 and TRBJ2-2; D ambiguous. The CDR3 totals 14 residues. Germline loops: CDR1 SEHNR, CDR2 FQNEAQ (reference sequence). V was shortened by 1 base and J by 3 bases, with 6 bases between the two germline ends. The full variable domain, completed using reference TRBV7-9 and TRBJ2-2, is DTGVSQNPRHKITKRGQNVTFRCDPISEHNRLYWYRQTLGQGPEFLTYFQNEAQLEKSRLLSDRFSAERPKGSFSTLEIQRTEQGDSAMYLCASSLGSYTGELFFGEGSRLTVL.

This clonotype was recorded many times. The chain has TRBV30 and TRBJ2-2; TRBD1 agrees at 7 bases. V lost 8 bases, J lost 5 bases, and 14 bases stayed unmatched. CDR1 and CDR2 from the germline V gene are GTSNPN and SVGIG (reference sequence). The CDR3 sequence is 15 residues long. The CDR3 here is CAHDPDRRRTGELFF. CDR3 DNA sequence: TGTGCCCACGATCCGGACAGGCGTAGAACCGGGGAGCTGTTTTTT.

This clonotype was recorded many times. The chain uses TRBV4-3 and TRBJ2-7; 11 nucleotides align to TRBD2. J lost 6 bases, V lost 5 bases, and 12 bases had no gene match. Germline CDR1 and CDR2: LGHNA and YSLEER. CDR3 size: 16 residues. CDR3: CASSSRTGLAGGEQYF. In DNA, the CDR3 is TGCGCCAGCAGCTCGAGAACGGGGCTAGCGGGAGGCGAGCAGTACTTC.

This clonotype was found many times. CDR3 sequence: CSVIFRGADTQYF. As DNA, the CDR3 is TGCAGCGTCATCTTCAGGGGCGCAGATACGCAGTATTTT. This sequence joins TRBV29-1 and TRBJ2-3; possible D gene TRBD1, 6 bases. The CDR3 has 13 amino acids. In germline, CDR1 is SQVTM, CDR2 ANQGSEA. Trimming took 6 bases from V and 4 from J, leaving 14 bases between them.

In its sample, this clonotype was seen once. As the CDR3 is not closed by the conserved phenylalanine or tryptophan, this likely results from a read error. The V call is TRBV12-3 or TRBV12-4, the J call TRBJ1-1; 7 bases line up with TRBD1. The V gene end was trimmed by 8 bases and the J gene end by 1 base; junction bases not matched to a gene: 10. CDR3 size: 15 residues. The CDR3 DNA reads TGTGCCAGCGCAAGGACAGGCGGCAGGAACACTGAAGCTTTCCTT. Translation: CASARTGGRNTEAFL.

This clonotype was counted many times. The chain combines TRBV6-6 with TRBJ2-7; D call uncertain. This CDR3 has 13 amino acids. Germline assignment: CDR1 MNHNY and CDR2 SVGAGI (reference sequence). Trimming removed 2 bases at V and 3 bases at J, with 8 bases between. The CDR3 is CASSYTENYEQYF. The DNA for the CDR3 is TGTGCCAGCAGTTACACGGAAAACTACGAGCAGTACTTC.

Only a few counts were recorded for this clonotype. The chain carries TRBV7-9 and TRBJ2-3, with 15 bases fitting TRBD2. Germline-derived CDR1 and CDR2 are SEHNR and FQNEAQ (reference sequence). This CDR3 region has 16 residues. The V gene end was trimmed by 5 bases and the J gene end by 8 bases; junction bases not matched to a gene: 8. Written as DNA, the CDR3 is TGTGCCAGCAGCCCGGGACTAGCGGGGGGCCGGATTACGCAGTATTTT. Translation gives CASSPGLAGGRITQYF.

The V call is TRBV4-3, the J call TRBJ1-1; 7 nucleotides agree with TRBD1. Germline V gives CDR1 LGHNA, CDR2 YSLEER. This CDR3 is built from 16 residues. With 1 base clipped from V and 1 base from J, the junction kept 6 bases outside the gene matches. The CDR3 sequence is CASSQGRGGKNTEAFF. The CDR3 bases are TGCGCCAGCAGCCAAGGAAGAGGGGGCAAGAACACTGAAGCTTTCTTT.

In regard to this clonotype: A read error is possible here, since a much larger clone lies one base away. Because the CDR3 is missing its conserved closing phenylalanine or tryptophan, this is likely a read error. The CDR3: CASSEGGRGNEQYL. The CDR3 bases are TGTGCCAGCTCCGAGGGCGGGAGGGGGAACGAGCAGTACCTC. The V and J genes are TRBV5-6 and TRBJ2-7; 9 bases fit TRBD2. CDR3 size: 14 residues. The germline CDR1 and CDR2 sequences are SGHDT and YYEEEE. The V gene end was trimmed by 7 bases and the J gene end by 5 bases; junction bases not matched to a gene: 10.

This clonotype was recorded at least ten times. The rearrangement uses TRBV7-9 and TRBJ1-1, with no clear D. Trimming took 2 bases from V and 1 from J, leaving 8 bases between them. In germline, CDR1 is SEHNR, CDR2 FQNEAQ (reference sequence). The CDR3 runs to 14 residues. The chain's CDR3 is CASSLLAENTEAFF. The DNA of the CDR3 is TGTGCCAGCAGCTTATTGGCAGAGAACACTGAAGCTTTCTTT.

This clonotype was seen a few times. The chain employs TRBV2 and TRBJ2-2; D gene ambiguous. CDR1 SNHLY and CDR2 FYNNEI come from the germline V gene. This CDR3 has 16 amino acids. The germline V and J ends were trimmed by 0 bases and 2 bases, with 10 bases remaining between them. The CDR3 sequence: CASSEAARENTGELFF. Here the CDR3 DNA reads TGTGCCAGCAGTGAAGCGGCAAGGGAAAACACCGGGGAGCTGTTTTTT.

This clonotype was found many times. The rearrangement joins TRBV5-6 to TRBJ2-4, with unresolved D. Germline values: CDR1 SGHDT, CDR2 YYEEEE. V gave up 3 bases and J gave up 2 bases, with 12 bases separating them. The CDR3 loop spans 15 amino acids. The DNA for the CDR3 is TGTGCCAGCAGCTCCCGTGCTTCGCCCAAAAACATTCAGTACTTC. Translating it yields CASSSRASPKNIQYF.

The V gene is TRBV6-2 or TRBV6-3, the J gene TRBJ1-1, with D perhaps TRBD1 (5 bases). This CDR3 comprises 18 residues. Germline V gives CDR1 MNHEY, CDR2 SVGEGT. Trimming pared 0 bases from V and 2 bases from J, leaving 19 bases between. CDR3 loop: CASSYSFSRRGLNTEAFF. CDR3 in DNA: TGTGCCAGCAGTTACTCCTTCTCCCGGAGGGGTCTTAACACTGAAGCTTTCTTT.